Shown below are 29 T cell receptor beta chains from a single sample sequenced in a study of blood T cell repertoires in COVID-19. Profiling relied on immunoSEQ multiplex PCR, and the TCRdb table lists in-frame clones only, not all of them. The table shows approximately 100,000 clones, with 81% occurring only once. Material: peripheral blood. These receptors were collected from a man in his 60s with acute or convalescent COVID-19.

The chain carries TRBV3-1 (or the pseudogene TRBV3-2) and TRBJ1-2; D is undetermined. CDR1 LGHDT and CDR2 YNNKEL come from the germline V gene (reference sequence). V was cut by 1 base and J by 0 bases, with 15 bases left in between. The CDR3 is 17 amino acids. This CDR3 is CASSQVTAQRTNYGYTF. The CDR3 DNA is TGTGCCAGCAGCCAAGTCACAGCCCAGAGAACTAACTATGGCTACACCTTC.

J is TRBJ2-7 and V is TRBV14, with 8 nucleotides matching TRBD1. This CDR3 comprises 17 residues. Losses at the gene ends were 4 bases for V and 0 bases for J; bases not matched to a gene: 11. Germline CDR1 SGHDN, CDR2 FVKESK. The CDR3 DNA reads TGTGCCAGCAGCCGGGAGAGCAGGGGGCCGGGCTCCTACGAGCAGTACTTC. It codes for CASSRESRGPGSYEQYF.

The chain employs TRBV6-6 and TRBJ1-4, with 8 positions matching TRBD1. Germline assignment: CDR1 MNHNY and CDR2 SVGAGI (reference sequence). The CDR3 is 15 residues long. The junction had 6 bases not matched to a gene; V was cut back by 5 bases and J by 4 bases. CDR3 nucleotides: TGTGCCAGCAGTCCAAGACAGGGGATTAATGAAAAACTGTTTTTT. Protein product: CASSPRQGINEKLFF.

The CDR3 nucleotides read TGTGCCAGCAGCGTAGGTGTGGTAGCGGGCCCCTGGTTGGATACGCAGTATTTT. Translated: CASSVGVVAGPWLDTQYF. This rearrangement joins TRBV9 to TRBJ2-3; 7 bases fit TRBD2. The germline V gene has CDR1 SGDLS and CDR2 YYNGEE. The CDR3 is 18 residues long. V shed 0 bases and J 6 bases; nucleotides not matched to a gene: 16.

The chain has TRBV28 and TRBJ1-6, with 9 bases that match TRBD1. V lost 7 bases and J lost 9; bases outside the gene matches: 10. Looked up from germline, CDR1 is MDHEN and CDR2 is SYDVKM. CDR3 length: 15 amino acids. The CDR3 DNA is TGTGCCAGCACCGTCCGTGGGACAGGGACTTCACCCCTCCACTTT. This translates into CASTVRGTGTSPLHF.

The chain uses TRBV10-3 and TRBJ1-5, with 10 bases lining up with TRBD1. From germline, CDR1 is ENHRY and CDR2 SYGVKD. The CDR3 sequence is 15 residues long. V gave up 4 bases and J gave up 4 bases; unmatched junction bases: 4. CDR3 nucleotides: TGTGCCATCAGTGGGGGACAGGGGTATAATCAGCCCCAGCATTTT. Its protein is CAISGGQGYNQPQHF.

The J gene is TRBJ1-4, the V gene TRBV7-2; 7 bases match TRBD1. This CDR3 contains 15 residues. V lost 5 bases to trimming and J lost 8 bases; unmatched junction nucleotides: 11. Germline values: CDR1 SGHTA, CDR2 FQGNSA. As DNA, the CDR3 is TGTGCCAGCAGCAACGAACGACAGGGAATGGAAAAACTGTTTTTT. This codes for CASSNERQGMEKLFF.

This sequence joins TRBV5-5 and TRBJ2-5, with 14 bases that match TRBD2. Looked up from germline, CDR1 is SGHKS and CDR2 is YYEKEE (reference sequence). The CDR3 runs to 17 residues. V lost 4 bases, J lost 7 bases, and 12 bases stayed unmatched. The CDR3 sequence: CASSIGTSGGRLWTQYF. Written as DNA, the CDR3 is TGTGCCAGCAGCATAGGGACTAGCGGGGGCCGTTTGTGGACCCAGTACTTC.

This clone was seen once. The J gene is TRBJ2-5, the V gene TRBV20-1; perhaps TRBD1 as D (6 bases). The CDR3 length is 11 residues. Germline values: CDR1 DFQATT, CDR2 SNEGSKA (reference sequence). V was cut by 4 bases and J by 5 bases, with 8 bases left in between. The CDR3 DNA reads as TGCAGTGCTAACAGGGATGAGACCCAGTACTTC. Translating it yields CSANRDETQYF.

The chain carries TRBV19 and TRBJ1-2; a weak D match, TRBD1 (6 bases). The V and J ends lost 8 bases and 3 bases respectively, with 16 bases between them. Germline CDR1 and CDR2: LNHDA and SQIVND (reference sequence). The CDR3 is 14 amino acids. The CDR3 DNA follows: TGTGCCAGTCAATGGCCCAACAGGGACTATGGCTACACCTTC. It is translated as CASQWPNRDYGYTF.

The chain joins TRBV5-1 to TRBJ2-3, with D perhaps matching TRBD2 (7 bases). The CDR3 totals 15 residues. Trimming removed 2 bases from V and 4 bases from J, with 14 bases in between. Germline assignment: CDR1 SGHRS and CDR2 YFSETQ. The CDR3: CASSLTGGPPDTQYF. The CDR3 coding sequence is TGCGCCAGCAGCTTAACGGGGGGCCCTCCAGATACGCAGTATTTT.

This sequence joins TRBV4-3 and TRBJ1-1, with TRBD1 identical over 8 bases. Germline V gene sequence: CDR1 LGHNA, CDR2 YSLEER. The junction had 1 base not matched to a gene; V was cut back by 0 bases and J by 1 base. The CDR3 is made up of 15 amino acids. The DNA for the CDR3 is TGCGCCAGCAGCCAAGATGGACAGGGGAACACTGAAGCTTTCTTT. Its protein is CASSQDGQGNTEAFF.

The chain joins TRBV24-1 to TRBJ2-2; 7 nucleotides align to TRBD1. J lost 4 bases, V lost 2 bases, and 6 bases had no gene match. The germline gives CDR1 KGHDR, CDR2 SFDVKD. The CDR3 is 16 amino acids. The CDR3 nucleotides read TGTGCCACCAGTGATTGGGGACAGACAGGCACCGGGGAGCTGTTTTTT. It is translated as CATSDWGQTGTGELFF.

The chain recombines TRBV29-1 with TRBJ1-2, with 7 bases identical to TRBD1. This CDR3 is 14 amino acids long. V gave up 3 bases and J gave up 6 bases; unmatched junction bases: 10. Germline V gene lookup returns CDR1 SQVTM and CDR2 ANQGSEA. This CDR3 is CSVDAGQLTDGYTF. The CDR3 DNA reads as TGCAGCGTTGATGCGGGACAGCTAACGGATGGCTACACCTTC.

This clone is labeled as medium-sized. The chain couples TRBV5-1 to TRBJ2-7; the D gene is possibly TRBD1 (5 bases). Trimming took 4 bases from V and 2 from J, leaving 13 bases between them. The CDR3 covers 14 residues. The germline CDR1 and CDR2 sequences are SGHRS and YFSETQ. The CDR3 region is CASSLWGSPYEQYF. The CDR3 DNA reads as TGCGCCAGCAGCCTCTGGGGCAGTCCCTACGAGCAGTACTTC.

The V gene is TRBV7-2, the J gene TRBJ2-7; D perhaps matches TRBD2 (6 bases). The CDR3 sequence is 14 residues long. With 5 bases removed from V and 2 bases from J, the gap between germline ends came to 13 bases. Germline loops: CDR1 SGHTA, CDR2 FQGNSA. The CDR3 region is CASSERRTTYEQYF. CDR3 nucleotides: TGTGCCAGCAGCGAACGACGGACTACCTACGAGCAGTACTTC. Full variable domain (remainder filled in from reference TRBV7-2 and TRBJ2-7): GAGVSQSPSNKVTEKGKDVELRCDPISGHTALYWYRQSLGQGLEFLIYFQGNSAPDKSGLPSDRFSAERTGGSVSTLTIQRTQQEDSAVYLCASSERRTTYEQYFGPGTRLTVT.

The chain combines TRBV7-8 with TRBJ2-2, with no clear D. The germline V gene has CDR1 SGHVS and CDR2 FQNEAQ. This CDR3 spans 11 amino acids. Trimming left V 10 bases short and J 5 bases short, with 8 bases between. CDR3 sequence (DNA): TGTGCCATCCCGACTACCGGGGAGCTGTTTTTT. This codes for CAIPTTGELFF.

This rearrangement joins TRBV6-5 to TRBJ2-4, with 7 bases lining up with TRBD2. In germline, CDR1 is MNHEY, CDR2 SVGAGI. Unmatched junction bases numbered 8, after V lost 7 bases and J lost 8 bases. The CDR3 sequence is 13 residues long. The CDR3 spells CASTYLRGDIQYF. In DNA form, the CDR3 reads TGTGCCAGCACCTACCTTCGGGGGGACATTCAGTACTTC.

This chain links TRBV7-2 with TRBJ1-1; 9 bases are a match to TRBD1. Germline V gene data show CDR1 as SGHTA and CDR2 as FQGNSA. V lost 5 bases to trimming and J lost 1 base; unmatched junction nucleotides: 2. The CDR3 consists of 14 residues. The CDR3: CASSAGQGNTEAFF. CDR3 nucleotides: TGTGCCAGCAGCGCGGGACAGGGGAACACTGAAGCTTTCTTT.

This sequence joins TRBV6-5 and TRBJ1-1; D call uncertain. Germline CDR1 and CDR2: MNHEY and SVGAGI. Between the trimmed V and J ends, which lost 6 bases and 4 bases, there was a span of 9 bases. This CDR3 contains 12 residues. For the CDR3, the DNA is TGTGCCAGCAGCCGCCGGGGCACTGAAGCTTTCTTT. Encoded protein: CASSRRGTEAFF.

This rearrangement joins TRBV6-5 to TRBJ2-5; 7 positions agree with TRBD2. CDR1 and CDR2 from the germline V gene are MNHEY and SVGAGI. This CDR3 comprises 15 residues. After removal of 2 bases from V and 5 bases from J, the junction contained 8 bases not matched to a gene. The CDR3 protein is CASSYRRLAKETQYF. In DNA, the CDR3 is TGTGCCAGCAGTTACCGGCGACTAGCTAAGGAGACCCAGTACTTC.

The chain has TRBV9 and TRBJ2-5, with no clear D. Trimming shortened V by 4 bases and J by 1 base, and 14 bases separated the two germline ends. The CDR3 spans 15 residues. The germline V gene has CDR1 SGDLS and CDR2 YYNGEE. DNA of the CDR3: TGTGCCAGCAGCTCCCCCCACGTCGGCCAAGAGACCCAGTACTTC. Its protein is CASSSPHVGQETQYF.

There are a few counts of this clone. Here the CDR3 DNA reads TGTGCCAGCTCAGAACAGGGGTTCGAGCAGTACTTC. Translated: CASSEQGFEQYF. This chain joins TRBV18 and TRBJ2-7; 7 bases are shared with TRBD1. The V gene end was trimmed by 5 bases and the J gene end by 6 bases; junction bases not matched to a gene: 4. Per germline, CDR1 KGHSH and CDR2 LQKENI. This CDR3 has 12 amino acids.

This clone was counted a single time. V usage is TRBV4-1 and J usage is TRBJ2-1, with D unclear. Trimming took off 2 bases at V and 0 bases at J, with 8 bases between the two ends. Germline V gene sequence: CDR1 MGHRA, CDR2 YSYEKL. The CDR3 totals 15 residues. The CDR3 nucleotides read TGCGCCAGCAGCCAACTCCTCTCCTCCTACAATGAGCAGTTCTTC. It encodes CASSQLLSSYNEQFF.

This clone was found once. The V gene is TRBV11-2, the J gene TRBJ2-7, with 13 positions matching TRBD2. Per the germline V gene, CDR1 is SGHAT and CDR2 is FQNNGV. J lost 1 base, V lost 2 bases, and 5 bases had no gene match. This CDR3 is 17 amino acids long. Written as DNA, the CDR3 is TGTGCCAGCAGCTTAACTAGCGGGGGGGTCTTATCCTACGAGCAGTACTTC. It encodes CASSLTSGGVLSYEQYF.

This chain links TRBV6-5 with TRBJ1-5; TRBD1 aligns across 7 bases. This CDR3 has 12 residues. CDR1 is MNHEY, CDR2 SVGAGI, per germline. With V trimmed by 7 bases and J by 5 bases, 2 bases remained unmatched. The CDR3 loop is CASITGDQPQHF. CDR3 nucleotide sequence: TGTGCCAGCATCACAGGGGATCAGCCCCAGCATTTT.

J is TRBJ1-2 and V is TRBV3-1 (or the pseudogene TRBV3-2); TRBD1 matches at 9 bases. The length of the CDR3 is 15 residues. The germline V gene has CDR1 LGHDT and CDR2 YNNKEL (reference sequence). The ends lost 3 bases at V and 8 bases at J; junction bases unmatched: 10. CDR3 loop: CASSQLDTGTGGYTF. The CDR3 bases are TGTGCCAGCAGCCAGTTAGATACTGGGACAGGGGGCTACACCTTC.

The rearrangement joins TRBV12-3 or TRBV12-4 to TRBJ2-7; 8 bases align to TRBD2. Germline trimming cut 11 bases from V and 2 bases from J; bases unmatched to any gene: 8. The length of the CDR3 is 13 residues. The CDR3 DNA reads TGTGCCTCAGCTTGGCGGGAGGCCTACGAGCAGTACTTC. Translation gives CASAWREAYEQYF.

The rearrangement links TRBV19 to TRBJ2-5, with 14 bases that match TRBD2. The CDR3 sequence is 16 residues long. Germline V CDR1 and CDR2: LNHDA, SQIVND (reference sequence). V lost 5 bases, J lost 4 bases, and 6 bases stayed unmatched. The CDR3 region is CASSRPGLAGAETQYF. As DNA, the CDR3 is TGTGCCAGTAGTCGCCCGGGACTAGCGGGAGCAGAGACCCAGTACTTC.